This entry features one TCR beta chain sequence. Its cognate antigen has yet to be identified. Base-call qualities are not available, and no considerably larger clone is one nucleotide away. This specimen comes from a study of blood T cell repertoires in COVID-19 (dated by TCRdb to 2018 to 2021). Study-level background: Samples covering the acute and convalescent phases of COVID-19 were provided by collaborators in the United States, Italy and Spain. Sample metadata almost always included a de-identified subject ID, COVID-19 status, age in years and sex. Subjects who had been exposed to COVID-19, were actively infected with it, or had recovered from it provided the deeply sampled blood TCRbeta repertoires that made up the dataset. Where available, HLA class I and class II types were obtained from metadata supplied by the sample provider rather than from assay-based typing. The prospective study material was composed of cDNA or gDNA derived from T cells, B-cell-depleted T cells, or PBMCs. The samples were drawn from two sources: the first 160 participants of the ongoing ImmuneRACE study, and fewer than 1,500 subjects contributed by 6 global collaborators. The repertoires were released in a freely available public database intended as a resource for research on the immune response to SARS-CoV-2.

The CDR3 spans 16 residues, from the cysteine through the phenylalanine. Of the read, only the CDR3 DNA is kept; its 48 bases are in frame from base 1. At the junction V is shortened by 1 base and J by 1 base; bases outside the gene matches: 4. According to the germline V gene, CDR1 reads MGHRA and CDR2 reads YSYEKL. Beyond this particular receptor, the publication reports: The amount of clinical and demographic metadata varied by source and participant and was provided uncurated.

The immunoSEQ Assay, a bias-controlled multiplex PCR, was used to amplify TCRbeta CDR3 regions from genomic DNA. As for the original processing: The number of nucleated cells in each sample was estimated by amplification of reference gene primers within the assay. To quantify the absolute abundance of each unique TCRbeta CDR3 rearrangement, sequence reads were collapsed and filtered. For each sample, productive Simpson clonality was calculated as the square root of Simpson's diversity index across productive rearrangements. As stored in TCRdb, this immuneACCESS dataset retains in-frame rearrangements with V and J assigned. A fraction of the clones does not appear; measured against another copy, unresolved V genes explain less than half of the discrepancy, and the remainder lacks a known reason. D and trimming were read from the DNA, whereas the V and J calls and clone size are those reported in that table. The sample table shows 390,000 or so clones, and just over 85% are seen once. The top ten clonotypes cover more than 1.4% of the sample.

Collaborating institutions collected whole blood in K2EDTA tubes following their own protocols. For TCRbeta analysis, collaborator samples were shipped as frozen whole blood, as isolated PBMCs, or as DNA extracted from either sample type. Recombination joined TRBV4-1 with TRBJ1-3; TRBD1 matches 7 bases in the middle. This receptor was obtained from a woman aged 25 to 39 with active or convalescent COVID-19. Sequenced sample: peripheral blood. The base sequence is TGCGCCAGCAGCCAAGGACAGGGAGGATCTGGAAACACCATATATTTT. It specifies CASSQGQGGSGNTIYF.